This TCR beta chain was captured by sequencing in a study of cytomegalovirus exposure and HLA in healthy donors. Study results and limitations: Later analysis associated a missense DCLRE1C variant with TCR beta V- and J-gene trimming.

The PCR had 60 Vbeta and 13 Jbeta primers. Repertoires were generated with immunoSEQ multiplex PCR, while TCRdb's copy carries only in-frame clones and drops some. The sample consists of around 240,000 clones, 82% of them appearing once. To note about this clone: The target antigen is unknown.

V was cut by 2 bases and J by 7 bases, with 9 bases left in between. CDR3 length: 12 residues. CDR1 is SGHNT and CDR2 is YYREEE in the germline V gene (reference sequence). The material sequenced was PBMCs. The TCR was taken from a woman aged 40 to 50 in good health and CMV-seropositive. The chain employs TRBV5-4 and TRBJ1-2, with D unclear. The CDR3 region has the DNA TGTGCCAGCAGCTTTGGCGGGGTTGGCTACACCTTC. Protein product: CASSFGGVGYTF.